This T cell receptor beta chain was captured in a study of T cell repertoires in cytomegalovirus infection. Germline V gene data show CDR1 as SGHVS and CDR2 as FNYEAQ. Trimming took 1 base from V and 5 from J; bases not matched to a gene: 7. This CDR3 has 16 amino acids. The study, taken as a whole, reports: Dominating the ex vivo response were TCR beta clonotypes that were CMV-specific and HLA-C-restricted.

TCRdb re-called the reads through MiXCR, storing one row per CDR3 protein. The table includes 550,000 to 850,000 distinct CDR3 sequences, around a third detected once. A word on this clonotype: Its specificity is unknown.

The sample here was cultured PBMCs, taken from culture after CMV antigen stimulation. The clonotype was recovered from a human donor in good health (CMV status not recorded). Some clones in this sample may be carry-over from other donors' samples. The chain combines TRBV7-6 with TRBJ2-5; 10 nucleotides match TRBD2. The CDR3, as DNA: TGTGCCAGCAGCTTAGATGGGCTAGCGGGAGCGGAGACCCAGTACTTC. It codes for CASSLDGLAGAETQYF.